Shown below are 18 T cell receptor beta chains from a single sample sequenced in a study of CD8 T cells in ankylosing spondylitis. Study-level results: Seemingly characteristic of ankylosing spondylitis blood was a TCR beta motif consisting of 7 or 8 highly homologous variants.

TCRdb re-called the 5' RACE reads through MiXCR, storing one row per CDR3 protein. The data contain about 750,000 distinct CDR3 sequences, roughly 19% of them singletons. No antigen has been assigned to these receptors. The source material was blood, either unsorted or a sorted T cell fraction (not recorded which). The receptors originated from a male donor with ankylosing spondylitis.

CDR3 loop: CSATSGGDTQYF. DNA for the CDR3: TGCAGTGCTACTAGCGGGGGGGATACGCAGTATTTT. This rearrangement joins TRBV20-1 to TRBJ2-3, with TRBD2 matching over 11 bases. J lost 6 bases, V lost 4 bases, and 0 bases had no gene match. The germline V gene encodes CDR1 DFQATT and CDR2 SNEGSKA (reference sequence). This CDR3 contains 12 residues.

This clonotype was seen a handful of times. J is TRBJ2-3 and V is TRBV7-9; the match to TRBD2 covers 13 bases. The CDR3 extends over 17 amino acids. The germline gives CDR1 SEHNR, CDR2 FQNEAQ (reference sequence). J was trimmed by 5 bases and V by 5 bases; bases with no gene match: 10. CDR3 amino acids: CASSTGTSGMAKDTQYF. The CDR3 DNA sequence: TGTGCCAGCAGCACCGGGACTAGCGGGATGGCTAAAGATACGCAGTATTTT.

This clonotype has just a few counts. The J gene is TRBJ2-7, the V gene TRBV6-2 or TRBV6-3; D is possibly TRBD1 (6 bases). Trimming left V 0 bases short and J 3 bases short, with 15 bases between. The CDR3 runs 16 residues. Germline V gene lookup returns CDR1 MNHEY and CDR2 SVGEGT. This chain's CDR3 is CASSYSATGWDYEQYF. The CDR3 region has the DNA TGTGCCAGCAGTTACTCGGCGACAGGATGGGACTACGAGCAGTACTTC.

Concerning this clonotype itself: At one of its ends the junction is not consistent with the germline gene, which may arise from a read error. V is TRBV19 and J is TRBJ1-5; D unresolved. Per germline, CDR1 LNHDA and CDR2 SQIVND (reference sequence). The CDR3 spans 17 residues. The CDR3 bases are TGTGCCAGTAGTATCCTAGACAAATTCGATAGCATTCAGCCCCAGCATTTT. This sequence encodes CASSILDKFDSIQPQHF.

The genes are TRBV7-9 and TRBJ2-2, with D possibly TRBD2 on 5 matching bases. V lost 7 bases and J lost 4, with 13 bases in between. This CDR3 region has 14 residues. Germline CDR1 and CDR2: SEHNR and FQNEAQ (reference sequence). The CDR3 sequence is CASTFTGSTGELFF. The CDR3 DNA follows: TGTGCCAGCACCTTTACGGGGAGCACCGGGGAGCTGTTTTTT.

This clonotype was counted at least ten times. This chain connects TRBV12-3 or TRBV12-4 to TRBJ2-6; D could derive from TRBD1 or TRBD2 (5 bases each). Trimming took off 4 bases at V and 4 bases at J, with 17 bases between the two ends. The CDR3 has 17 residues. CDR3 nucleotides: TGTGCCAGCAGTTACGTGACCGGGGCTTACGGGGCCAACGTCCTGACTTTC. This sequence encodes CASSYVTGAYGANVLTF.

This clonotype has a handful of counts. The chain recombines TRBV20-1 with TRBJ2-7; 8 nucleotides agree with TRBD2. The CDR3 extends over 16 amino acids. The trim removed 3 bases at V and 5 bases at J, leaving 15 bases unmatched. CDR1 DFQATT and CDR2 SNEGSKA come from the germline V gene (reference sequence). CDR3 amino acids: CSARPRLASGVNEQYF. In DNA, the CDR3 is TGCAGTGCTAGGCCCAGACTAGCGAGCGGGGTTAACGAGCAGTACTTC.

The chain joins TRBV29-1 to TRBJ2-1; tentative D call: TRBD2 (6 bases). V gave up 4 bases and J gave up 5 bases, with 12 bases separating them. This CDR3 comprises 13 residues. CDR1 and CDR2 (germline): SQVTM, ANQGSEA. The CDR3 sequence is CSVGLVGNNEQFF. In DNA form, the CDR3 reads TGCAGCGTTGGACTAGTCGGCAACAATGAGCAGTTCTTC.

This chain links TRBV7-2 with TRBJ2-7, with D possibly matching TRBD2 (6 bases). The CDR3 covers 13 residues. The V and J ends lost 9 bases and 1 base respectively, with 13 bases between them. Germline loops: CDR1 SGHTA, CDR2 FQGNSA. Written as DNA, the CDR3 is TGTGCCAGTGCGGCTAGCGAATCCTACGAGCAGTACTTC. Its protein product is CASAASESYEQYF.

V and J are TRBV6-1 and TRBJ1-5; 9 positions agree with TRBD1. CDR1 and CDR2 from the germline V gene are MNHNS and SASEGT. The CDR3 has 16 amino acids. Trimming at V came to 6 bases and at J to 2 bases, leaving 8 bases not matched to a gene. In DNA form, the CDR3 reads TGTGCCAGCAGCCGGTCGGGACAGGGCGGCAATCAGCCCCAGCATTTT. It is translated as CASSRSGQGGNQPQHF.

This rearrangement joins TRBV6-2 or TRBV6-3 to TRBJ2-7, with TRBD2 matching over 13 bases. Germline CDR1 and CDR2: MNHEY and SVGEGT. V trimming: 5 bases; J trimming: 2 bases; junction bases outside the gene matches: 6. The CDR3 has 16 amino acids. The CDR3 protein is CASSTPLAGGTYEQYF. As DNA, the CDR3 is TGTGCCAGCAGTACACCACTAGCGGGAGGGACCTACGAGCAGTACTTC.

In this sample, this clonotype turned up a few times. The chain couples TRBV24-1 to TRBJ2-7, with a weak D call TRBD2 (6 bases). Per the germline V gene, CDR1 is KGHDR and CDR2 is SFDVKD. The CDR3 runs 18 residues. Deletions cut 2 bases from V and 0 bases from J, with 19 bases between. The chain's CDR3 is CATSDSKRGRGSSYEQYF. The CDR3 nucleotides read TGTGCCACCAGTGATTCCAAAAGGGGTCGGGGGAGCTCCTACGAGCAGTACTTC.

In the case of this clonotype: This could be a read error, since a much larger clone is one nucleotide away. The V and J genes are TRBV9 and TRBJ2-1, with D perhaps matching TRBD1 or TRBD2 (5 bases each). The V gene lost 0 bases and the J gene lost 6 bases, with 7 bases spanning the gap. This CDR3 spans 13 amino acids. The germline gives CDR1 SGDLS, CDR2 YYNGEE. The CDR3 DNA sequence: TGTGCCAGCAGCGTAGCGGGGCCCAATGAGCAGTTCTTC. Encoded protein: CASSVAGPNEQFF.

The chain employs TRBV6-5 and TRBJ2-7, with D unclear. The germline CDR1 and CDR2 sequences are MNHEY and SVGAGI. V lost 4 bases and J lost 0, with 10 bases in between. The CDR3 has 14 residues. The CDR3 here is CASSSPANSYEQYF. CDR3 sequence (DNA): TGTGCCAGCAGTTCGCCAGCGAACTCCTACGAGCAGTACTTC.

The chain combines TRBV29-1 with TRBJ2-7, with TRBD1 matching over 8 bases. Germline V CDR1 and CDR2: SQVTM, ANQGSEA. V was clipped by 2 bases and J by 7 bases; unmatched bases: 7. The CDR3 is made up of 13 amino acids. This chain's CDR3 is CSVESDREKEQYF. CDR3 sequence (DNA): TGCAGCGTTGAATCGGACAGGGAGAAGGAGCAGTACTTC.

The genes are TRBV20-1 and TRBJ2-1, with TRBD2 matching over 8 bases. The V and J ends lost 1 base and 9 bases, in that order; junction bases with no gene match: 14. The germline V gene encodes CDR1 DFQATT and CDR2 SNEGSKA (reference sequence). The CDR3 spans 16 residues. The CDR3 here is CSARGKSAGVLSEQFF. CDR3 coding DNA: TGCAGTGCTAGAGGTAAATCAGCGGGAGTCTTGAGTGAGCAGTTCTTC.

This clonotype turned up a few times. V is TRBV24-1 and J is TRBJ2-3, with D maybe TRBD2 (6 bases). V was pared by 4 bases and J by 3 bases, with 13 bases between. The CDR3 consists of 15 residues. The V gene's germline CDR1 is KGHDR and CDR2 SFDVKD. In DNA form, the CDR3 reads TGTGCCACCAGTGACGGGACTCAAGTGACAGATACGCAGTATTTT. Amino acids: CATSDGTQVTDTQYF.

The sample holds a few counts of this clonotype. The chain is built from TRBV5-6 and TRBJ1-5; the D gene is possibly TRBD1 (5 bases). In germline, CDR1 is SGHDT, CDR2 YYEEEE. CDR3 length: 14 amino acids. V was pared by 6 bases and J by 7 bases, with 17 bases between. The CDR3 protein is CASTRGGKGQPQHF. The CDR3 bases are TGTGCCAGCACCCGCGGGGGAAAGGGGCAGCCCCAGCATTTT.